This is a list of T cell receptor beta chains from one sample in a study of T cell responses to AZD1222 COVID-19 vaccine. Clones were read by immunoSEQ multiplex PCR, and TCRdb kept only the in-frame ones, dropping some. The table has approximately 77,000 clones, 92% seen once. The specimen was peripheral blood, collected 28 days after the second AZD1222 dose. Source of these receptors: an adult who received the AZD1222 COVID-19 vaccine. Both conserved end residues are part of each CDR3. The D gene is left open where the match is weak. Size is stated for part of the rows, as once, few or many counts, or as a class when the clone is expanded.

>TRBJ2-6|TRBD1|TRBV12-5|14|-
CASDRGLGANVLTF
TGTGCTAGTGATAGGGGGCTCGGGGCCAACGTCCTGACTTTC
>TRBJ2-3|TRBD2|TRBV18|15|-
CASSPPGGVADTQYF
TGTGCCAGCTCCCCCCCCGGGGGGGTGGCAGATACGCAGTATTTT
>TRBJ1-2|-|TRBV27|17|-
CASSLWGGDVLAYGYTF
TGTGCCAGCAGTTTATGGGGGGGAGACGTATTGGCGTATGGCTACACCTTC
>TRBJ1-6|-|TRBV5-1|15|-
CASSREGQDNSPLHF
TGCGCCAGCAGCCGCGAGGGACAAGATAATTCACCCCTCCACTTT
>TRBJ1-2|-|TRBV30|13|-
CAWSPRVDYGYTF
TGTGCCTGGAGTCCCAGGGTGGACTATGGCTACACCTTC
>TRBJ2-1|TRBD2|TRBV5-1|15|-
CASSTTSGSVHEQFF
TGCGCCAGCAGCACTACTAGCGGGAGTGTCCATGAGCAGTTCTTC
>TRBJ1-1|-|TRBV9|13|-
CASSVLGGTEAFF
TGTGCCAGCAGCGTATTGGGGGGGACTGAAGCTTTCTTT
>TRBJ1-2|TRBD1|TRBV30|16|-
CAWSVSPGQGPYGYTF
TGTGCCTGGAGTGTAAGCCCGGGACAGGGGCCCTATGGCTACACCTTC
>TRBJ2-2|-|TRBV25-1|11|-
CASTLGGELFF
TGTGCCAGCACCCTCGGCGGGGAGCTGTTTTTT
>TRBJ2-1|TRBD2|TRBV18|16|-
CASSPPSGLAYNEQFF
TGTGCCAGCTCACCACCGTCGGGACTAGCATACAATGAGCAGTTCTTC
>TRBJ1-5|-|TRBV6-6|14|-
CASRPGTVSQPQHF
TGTGCCAGCAGACCAGGGACGGTAAGTCAGCCCCAGCATTTT
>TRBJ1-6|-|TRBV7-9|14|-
CASSSGRGQARLHF
TGTGCCAGCAGCTCCGGTCGGGGACAAGCACGCCTCCACTTT
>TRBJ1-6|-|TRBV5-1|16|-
CASSLAAGRKNSPLHF
TGCGCCAGCAGCTTGGCCGCGGGTCGTAAGAATTCACCCCTCCACTTT
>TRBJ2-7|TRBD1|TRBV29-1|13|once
CSVTPTGVYEQYF
TGCAGCGTTACCCCGACAGGGGTCTACGAGCAGTACTTC
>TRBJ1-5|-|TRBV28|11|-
CASSSLRPQHF
TGTGCCAGCAGTTCGCTTCGGCCCCAGCATTTT
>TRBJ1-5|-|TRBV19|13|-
CASSPLKGQPQHF
TGTGCCAGTAGTCCCCTTAAGGGTCAGCCCCAGCATTTT
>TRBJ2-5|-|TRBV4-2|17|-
CASSPLKGGGRQETQYF
TGTGCCAGCAGCCCCCTGAAGGGGGGAGGGCGACAAGAGACCCAGTACTTC
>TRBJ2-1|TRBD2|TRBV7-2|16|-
CASSLEGGRSYNEQFF
TGTGCCAGCAGCTTGGAGGGAGGGCGATCCTACAATGAGCAGTTCTTC
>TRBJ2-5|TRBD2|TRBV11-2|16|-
CASSLDQTSGEETQYF
TGTGCCAGCAGCTTAGATCAGACTAGCGGGGAAGAGACCCAGTACTTC
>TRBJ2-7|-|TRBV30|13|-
CAWSVASWYEQYF
TGTGCCTGGAGTGTAGCTAGCTGGTACGAGCAGTACTTC
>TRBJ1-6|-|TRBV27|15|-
CASSLWETYNSPLHF
TGTGCCAGCAGTTTATGGGAAACCTATAATTCACCCCTCCACTTT
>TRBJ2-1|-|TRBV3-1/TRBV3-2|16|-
CASSSGTARYDNEQFF
TGTGCCAGCAGCAGCGGGACAGCGAGATATGACAATGAGCAGTTCTTC
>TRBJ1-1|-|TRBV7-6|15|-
CASSLTAAGRTEAFF
TGTGCCAGCAGTCTAACGGCGGCGGGGAGGACTGAAGCTTTCTTT
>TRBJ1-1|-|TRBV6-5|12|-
CASSYLGAEAFF
TGTGCCAGCAGTTACCTGGGAGCTGAAGCTTTCTTT
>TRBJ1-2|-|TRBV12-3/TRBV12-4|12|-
CASSLQGYGYTF
TGTGCCAGCAGTTTGCAAGGGTATGGCTACACCTTC
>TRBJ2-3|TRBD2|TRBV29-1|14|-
CSVGPGTSGITQYF
TGCAGCGTTGGTCCCGGGACTAGCGGGATTACGCAGTATTTT
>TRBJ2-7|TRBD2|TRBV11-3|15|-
CASSLGLAATYEQYF
TGTGCCAGCAGCTTAGGGCTAGCGGCCACCTACGAGCAGTACTTC
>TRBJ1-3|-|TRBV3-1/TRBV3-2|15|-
CASTWGGRSGNTIYF
TGTGCCAGCACTTGGGGTGGTCGGTCTGGAAACACCATATATTTT
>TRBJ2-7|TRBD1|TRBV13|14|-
CASSPRDRASEQYF
TGTGCCAGCAGCCCCCGGGACAGGGCATCCGAGCAGTACTTC
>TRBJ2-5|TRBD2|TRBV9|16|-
CASSVEASGSWETQYF
TGTGCCAGCAGCGTAGAGGCTAGCGGGAGTTGGGAGACCCAGTACTTC
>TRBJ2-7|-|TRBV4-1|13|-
CASSQRGFYEQYF
TGCGCCAGCAGCCAGCGGGGCTTCTACGAGCAGTACTTC
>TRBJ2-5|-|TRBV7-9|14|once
CASSLAGHQETQYF
TGTGCCAGCAGCTTAGCTGGACATCAAGAGACCCAGTACTTC
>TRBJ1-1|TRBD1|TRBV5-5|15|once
CASRLHGQGITEAFF
TGTGCCAGCAGACTTCATGGACAGGGAATCACTGAAGCTTTCTTT
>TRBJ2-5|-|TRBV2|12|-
CASVAPKETQYF
TGTGCCAGCGTAGCACCAAAAGAGACCCAGTACTTC
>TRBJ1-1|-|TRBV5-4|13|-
CASSLARNTEAFF
TGTGCCAGCAGCTTGGCCAGGAACACTGAAGCTTTCTTT
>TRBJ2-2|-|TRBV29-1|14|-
CSVEAQSRAGELFF
TGCAGCGTTGAAGCGCAGTCGAGGGCCGGGGAGCTGTTTTTT
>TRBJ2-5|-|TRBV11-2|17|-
CASSLDWVWKSQETQYF
TGTGCCAGCAGCTTAGATTGGGTGTGGAAATCACAAGAGACCCAGTACTTC
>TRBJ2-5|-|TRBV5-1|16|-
CASSLVSGATEETQYF
TGCGCCAGCAGCTTGGTTAGTGGGGCAACGGAAGAGACCCAGTACTTC
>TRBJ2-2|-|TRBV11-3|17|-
CASSLGPRTANTGELFF
TGTGCCAGCAGCTTAGGTCCGCGAACCGCGAACACCGGGGAGCTGTTTTTT
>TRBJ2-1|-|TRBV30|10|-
CAWSINEQFF
TGTGCCTGGAGTATTAATGAGCAGTTCTTC
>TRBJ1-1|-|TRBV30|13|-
CAWSELTAGVAFF
TGTGCCTGGAGCGAACTGACAGCGGGGGTGGCTTTCTTT
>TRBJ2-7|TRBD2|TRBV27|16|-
CASSLSFGTRTYEQYF
TGTGCCAGCAGTTTATCGTTCGGGACTAGAACCTACGAGCAGTACTTC
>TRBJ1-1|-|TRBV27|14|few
CASSSGGGATEAFF
TGTGCCAGCAGTTCAGGCGGGGGGGCAACTGAAGCTTTCTTT
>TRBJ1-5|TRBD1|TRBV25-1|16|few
CASSGTGGGSNQPQHF
TGTGCCAGCAGCGGGACAGGCGGTGGAAGCAATCAGCCCCAGCATTTT
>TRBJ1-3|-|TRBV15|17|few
CATSRDPVEPTGNTIYF
TGTGCCACCAGCAGGGACCCTGTCGAGCCGACTGGAAACACCATATATTTT